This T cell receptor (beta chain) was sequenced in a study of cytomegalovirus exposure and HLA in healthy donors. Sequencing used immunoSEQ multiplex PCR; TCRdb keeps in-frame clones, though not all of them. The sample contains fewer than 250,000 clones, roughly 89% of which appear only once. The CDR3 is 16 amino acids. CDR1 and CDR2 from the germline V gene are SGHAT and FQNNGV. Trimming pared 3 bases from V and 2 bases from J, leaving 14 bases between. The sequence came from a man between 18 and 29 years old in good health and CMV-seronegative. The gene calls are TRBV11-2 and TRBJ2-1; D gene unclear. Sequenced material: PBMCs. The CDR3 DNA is TGTGCCAGCAGCTTGCGCATAGCAGAGCCCTACAATGAGCAGTTCTTC. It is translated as CASSLRIAEPYNEQFF.